This T cell receptor (beta chain) was identified during a study of post-analysis software for immune sequencing data. Every TCR beta cDNA library bore unique molecular identifiers. TCRdb fed the PCR reads into MiXCR, producing one record per CDR3 protein. The sample has about 810,000 distinct CDR3 sequences, roughly half seen once. This clonotype showed up many times. Sequencing was performed on blood. The clonotype comes from a girl aged 10 to 17 with multiple sclerosis.

The CDR3: CAIREPKEGHYEQYF. The CDR3 DNA sequence: TGTGCCATCAGGGAACCAAAGGAGGGGCATTACGAGCAGTACTTC. The genes are TRBV10-3 and TRBJ2-7; D is perhaps TRBD2 (6 bases). Germline-derived CDR1 and CDR2 are ENHRY and SYGVKD. CDR3 length: 15 amino acids. Trimming took 6 bases from V and 4 from J, leaving 19 bases between them.